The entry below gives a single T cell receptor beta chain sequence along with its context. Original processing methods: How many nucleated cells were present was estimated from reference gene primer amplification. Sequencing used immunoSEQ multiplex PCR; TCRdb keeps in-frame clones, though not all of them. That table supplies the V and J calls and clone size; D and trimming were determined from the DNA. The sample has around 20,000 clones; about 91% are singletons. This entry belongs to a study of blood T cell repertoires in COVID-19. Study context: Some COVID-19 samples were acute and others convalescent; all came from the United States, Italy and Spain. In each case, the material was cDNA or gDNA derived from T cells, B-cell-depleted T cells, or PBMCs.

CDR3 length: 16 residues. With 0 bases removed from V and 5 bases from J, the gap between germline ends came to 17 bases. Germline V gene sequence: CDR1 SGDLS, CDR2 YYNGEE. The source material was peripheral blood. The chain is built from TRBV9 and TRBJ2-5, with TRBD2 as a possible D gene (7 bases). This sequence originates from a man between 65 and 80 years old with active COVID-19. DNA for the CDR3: TGTGCCAGCAGCGTAGCTCTGACGGGGGGCGGGGAGACCCAGTACTTC. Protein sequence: CASSVALTGGGETQYF.